This record concerns one TCR beta chain sequence. Germline V gene lookup returns CDR1 SGHRS and CDR2 YFSETQ. Trimming shortened V by 4 bases and J by 1 base, and 11 bases separated the two germline ends. This CDR3 region has 14 residues. The sample comes from a study of blood T cell repertoires in COVID-19. Study as a whole: From the United States, Italy and Spain came samples of acute and convalescent COVID-19. PBMCs, B-cell-depleted T cells, or T cells were the source of the cDNA or gDNA that made up the material.

Original processing notes: Amplifying reference gene primers gave estimates of nucleated cell counts. Libraries were prepared by immunoSEQ multiplex PCR; TCRdb keeps only in-frame clonotypes and omits some of them. V and J calls and clone size follow that table, whereas D and trimming were derived from the DNA. The sample yields 140,000 to 150,000 clones, 65% to 90% seen once. Sequencing input: peripheral blood. This sequence originates from a human donor in a cohort sampled during active COVID-19. The chain links TRBV5-1 to TRBJ2-5; perhaps TRBD2 as D (6 bases). The CDR3 DNA reads TGCGCCAGCAGCCCGCGGGAACCCCAAGAGACCCAGTACTTC. Protein sequence: CASSPREPQETQYF.